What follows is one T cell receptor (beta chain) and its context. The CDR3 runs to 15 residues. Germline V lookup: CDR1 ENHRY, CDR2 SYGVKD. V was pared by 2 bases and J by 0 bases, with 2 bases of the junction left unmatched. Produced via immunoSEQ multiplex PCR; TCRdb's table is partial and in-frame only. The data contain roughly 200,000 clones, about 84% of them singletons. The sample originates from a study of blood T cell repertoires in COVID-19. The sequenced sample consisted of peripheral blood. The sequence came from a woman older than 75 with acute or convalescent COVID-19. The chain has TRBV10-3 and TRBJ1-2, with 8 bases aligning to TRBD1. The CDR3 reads CAISEGTGSNYGYTF. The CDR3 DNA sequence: TGTGCCATCAGTGAGGGGACAGGCTCTAACTATGGCTACACCTTC.